This TCR beta chain was obtained from a study of early stage breast cancer tumors. Study results and limitations: Compared with adjacent normal breast tissue, tumors showed approximately 2.5-fold greater T cell density and higher clonality.

Note on this clone: Its antigen remains unidentified.

Assay: immunoSEQ multiplex PCR; the TCRdb copy retains only in-frame clones and omits some. The data contain just over 2,500 clones, roughly 65% of them singletons. The sample taken for sequencing was normal breast tissue next to the tumor. The origin of this receptor is a person aged 45-65 years with breast cancer.

The CDR3 sequence: CASSSRQGHGELFF. In DNA form, the CDR3 reads TGTGCCAGCAGTAGCCGTCAGGGCCACGGGGAGCTGTTTTTT. The chain has TRBV6-6 and TRBJ2-2; TRBD1 is a possible D gene (5 bases). V was shortened by 5 bases and J by 7 bases, with 14 bases between the two germline ends. Germline V gene lookup returns CDR1 MNHNY and CDR2 SVGAGI (reference sequence). The CDR3 extends over 14 amino acids.